This passage covers 30 T cell receptor beta chains from one sample sequenced in a study of response to subunit inactivated influenza vaccine. TCRdb passed the RT-PCR reads through MiXCR, listing each CDR3 protein once. Counted here are just over 300,000 distinct CDR3 sequences, approximately 23% occurring once; the ten biggest clones make up 10%. This material consisted of PBMCs from blood, taken 21 months after vaccination. These receptors were taken from a man between 50 and 75 years old who received an inactivated influenza vaccine.

The rearrangement joins TRBV20-1 to TRBJ1-6; perhaps TRBD1 as D (5 bases). Trimming stripped 7 bases from V and 5 bases from J, with 12 bases between. CDR3 length equals 13 residues. Germline V gene sequence: CDR1 DFQATT, CDR2 SNEGSKA (reference sequence). Here the CDR3 DNA reads TGCAGTGTCCGGACACCTCATAATTCACCCCTCCACTTT. Residues: CSVRTPHNSPLHF.

This clonotype was observed at least ten times. The chain links TRBV12-3 or TRBV12-4 to TRBJ1-2; D not certain. Trimming removed 3 bases at V and 5 bases at J, with 7 bases between. The CDR3 totals 12 residues. The CDR3, as DNA: TGTGCCAGCAGTTTGTTGGGGTATGGCTACACCTTC. This sequence encodes CASSLLGYGYTF.

This clonotype was picked up a small number of times. This chain uses TRBV2 with TRBJ1-2, with TRBD1 matching over 9 bases. The J segment lost 5 bases and the V segment lost 7 bases, leaving 8 bases of the junction unmatched. Germline-derived CDR1 and CDR2 are SNHLY and FYNNEI. This CDR3 is built from 14 residues. CDR3 residues: CASNTGGAGYGYTF. The CDR3 DNA follows: TGTGCCAGCAACACAGGGGGCGCGGGGTATGGCTACACCTTC.

Regarding this clonotype: The conserved phenylalanine or tryptophan is not found at the CDR3 terminus, so this likely reflects a read error. This chain joins TRBV7-9 and TRBJ1-1; D gene ambiguous. Germline CDR1 reads SEHNR; CDR2 reads FQNEAQ (reference sequence). The V gene lost 4 bases and the J gene lost 4 bases, with 10 bases spanning the gap. The length of the CDR3 is 13 residues. The CDR3 sequence: CASSSSGGTEAFL. CDR3 nucleotides: TGTGCCAGCAGCTCGAGCGGAGGCACTGAAGCTTTCCTT.

This clonotype was counted many times. The gene calls are TRBV20-1 and TRBJ1-5; D is perhaps TRBD1 (6 bases). Trimming pared 2 bases from V and 3 bases from J, leaving 14 bases between. Looked up from germline, CDR1 is DFQATT and CDR2 is SNEGSKA (reference sequence). The CDR3 has 15 amino acids. CDR3 amino acids: CSARRSGQLNQPQHF. As DNA, the CDR3 is TGCAGTGCTAGAAGAAGTGGACAGCTCAATCAGCCCCAGCATTTT.

Remarks on this clonotype: One junction end does not reproduce the germline sequence, and a read error may be involved. The V call is TRBV20-1, the J call TRBJ2-1, with a weak D call TRBD2 (6 bases). Germline values: CDR1 DFQATT, CDR2 SNEGSKA (reference sequence). The CDR3 sequence is 8 residues long. CDR3 nucleotides: TGCAGTGCTGGGGACTTGCGCTTC. It specifies CSAGDLRF.

This clonotype was counted between two and nine times. The chain has TRBV20-1 and TRBJ2-5; TRBD1 matches 7 bases. The CDR3 has 12 residues. Germline trimming cut 4 bases from V and 5 bases from J; bases unmatched to any gene: 4. Germline V gene data show CDR1 as DFQATT and CDR2 as SNEGSKA (reference sequence). CDR3 sequence (DNA): TGCAGTGCTACCGACAGGGCTGAGACCCAGTACTTC. This gives the protein CSATDRAETQYF.

This clonotype was detected only a few times. The gene calls are TRBV16 and TRBJ1-1; the D gene is possibly TRBD1 (6 bases). The CDR3 spans 16 residues. Germline V gene data show CDR1 as KGHSY and CDR2 as FQNENV. The V end was cut by 3 bases, the J end by 3 bases, with 17 bases between. CDR3 amino acids: CASSQPGHLKDTEAFF. In DNA, the CDR3 is TGTGCCAGCAGCCAGCCGGGACACCTAAAGGACACTGAAGCTTTCTTT.

This clonotype was seen only a few times. The chain links TRBV29-1 to TRBJ1-1, with unresolved D. The CDR3 covers 13 residues. Germline CDR1 and CDR2: SQVTM and ANQGSEA. The V end lost 4 bases, the J end lost 5 bases, and 14 bases lay between the germline ends. The CDR3 reads CSVVGDTRTEAFF. In DNA form, the CDR3 reads TGCAGCGTTGTTGGAGACACACGGACTGAAGCTTTCTTT.

The J gene is TRBJ2-4, the V gene TRBV6-2 or TRBV6-3; the match to TRBD1 covers 8 bases. After removal of 2 bases from V and 3 bases from J, the junction contained 0 bases not matched to a gene. CDR3 length equals 14 residues. The V gene's germline CDR1 is MNHEY and CDR2 SVGEGT. CDR3 sequence: CASSYGTGKNIQYF. CDR3 nucleotides: TGTGCCAGCAGTTACGGGACAGGCAAAAACATTCAGTACTTC.

The gene calls are TRBV6-6 and TRBJ2-7; TRBD1 aligns across 8 bases. J lost 4 bases, V lost 6 bases, and 5 bases had no gene match. CDR1 and CDR2 (germline): MNHNY, SVGAGI (reference sequence). The CDR3 has 13 amino acids. CDR3: CASSLQGGYEQYF. CDR3 coding DNA: TGTGCCAGCAGCCTACAGGGGGGATACGAGCAGTACTTC.

This clonotype was counted many times. This chain uses TRBV12-3 or TRBV12-4 with TRBJ1-3; D is perhaps TRBD1 (6 bases). The V end was cut by 3 bases, the J end by 3 bases, with 9 bases between. The CDR3 has 14 residues. In DNA form, the CDR3 reads TGTGCCAGCAGTTTCTCGACAGGTGGAAACACCATATATTTT. Its translation is CASSFSTGGNTIYF.

This chain uses TRBV24-1 with TRBJ2-2; TRBD1 might be the D (6 bases). V lost 4 bases and J lost 4, with 12 bases in between. Germline CDR1 and CDR2: KGHDR and SFDVKD. The CDR3 runs to 15 residues. CDR3 region: CATSDHTRGTGELFF. CDR3 bases: TGTGCCACCAGTGACCATACCAGGGGCACCGGGGAGCTGTTTTTT.

This clonotype has just a few counts. The V and J genes are TRBV29-1 and TRBJ2-3, with TRBD2 matching 14 bases. CDR1 SQVTM and CDR2 ANQGSEA come from the germline V gene. After removal of 0 bases from V and 8 bases from J, the junction contained 10 bases not matched to a gene. The CDR3 is made up of 17 amino acids. The CDR3, as DNA: TGCAGCGTTGAAGATAGGACTAGCGGGGGGATGAGGGGTACGCAGTATTTT. Amino acid sequence: CSVEDRTSGGMRGTQYF.

About this clonotype: One end of the junction does not line up with germline, which may come from a read error. CDR3 in DNA: TGTGCTAGCAGCTTAGCGGAGCGGGCCGGGGAGCTGTTTTTT. Its protein product is CASSLAERAGELFF. The chain links TRBV7-7 to TRBJ2-2; weak D call: TRBD2 (6 bases). This CDR3 contains 14 residues. Germline assignment: CDR1 SSHAT and CDR2 FNYEAQ (reference sequence).

In this sample, this clonotype turned up many times. This rearrangement joins TRBV14 to TRBJ2-6; D uncertain. The V gene's germline CDR1 is SGHDN and CDR2 FVKESK. The CDR3 length is 21 residues. Trimming cost V 2 bases and J 0 bases, with 23 bases left between them. The CDR3 spells CASSQKSPGSILSSGANVLTF. DNA for the CDR3: TGTGCCAGCAGCCAAAAATCTCCGGGCTCCATCCTTAGCTCTGGGGCCAACGTCCTGACTTTC.

The rearrangement uses TRBV5-1 and TRBJ2-7; 9 bases are shared with TRBD1. The CDR3 loop spans 15 amino acids. With V trimmed by 4 bases and J by 7 bases, 12 bases remained unmatched. Germline V CDR1 and CDR2: SGHRS, YFSETQ. CDR3 sequence: CASSLSSGQGWEQYF. The CDR3 DNA is TGCGCCAGCAGCCTCTCCTCCGGACAGGGGTGGGAGCAGTACTTC.

This clonotype was counted many times. The chain links TRBV28 to TRBJ2-4; D not resolved. Germline CDR1 and CDR2: MDHEN and SYDVKM. The ends were cut back, 3 bases at V and 0 bases at J, with 9 bases in the middle. CDR3 size: 15 residues. CDR3 coding DNA: TGTGCCAGCAGTTTTGCCCCCCTAGCCAAAAACATTCAGTACTTC. As protein: CASSFAPLAKNIQYF.

This sequence joins TRBV12-3 or TRBV12-4 and TRBJ2-1; D is unclear. CDR3 size: 15 residues. V lost 2 bases and J lost 7, with 15 bases in between. In nucleotides, the CDR3 is TGTGCCAGCAGTTTACGGTCACCCCAAAGGAATGAGCAGTTCTTC. Encoded protein: CASSLRSPQRNEQFF.

The chain employs TRBV7-9 and TRBJ1-4; possible D gene TRBD1, 5 bases. Between the trimmed V and J ends, which lost 4 bases and 12 bases, there was a span of 27 bases. The CDR3 sequence is 17 residues long. Germline V lookup: CDR1 SEHNR, CDR2 FQNEAQ (reference sequence). Here the CDR3 reads CASSSDSTLPNREQLFF. The CDR3 DNA is TGTGCCAGCAGCTCCGACAGCACCCTCCCTAATCGGGAACAACTGTTTTTT.

J is TRBJ1-2 and V is TRBV6-4; tentatively, D is TRBD1 (6 bases). Between the trimmed V and J ends, which lost 0 bases and 4 bases, there was a span of 15 bases. The germline gives CDR1 MRHNA, CDR2 SNTAGT. The length of the CDR3 is 16 residues. The CDR3 DNA reads TGTGCCAGCAGTGACTCGAGTCTTTCGGGGGCCTATGGCTACACCTTC. This encodes CASSDSSLSGAYGYTF.

This clonotype was seen a few times. The chain combines TRBV11-2 with TRBJ2-2; D uncertain. The germline gives CDR1 SGHAT, CDR2 FQNNGV. The CDR3 is 13 residues long. The germline V and J ends were trimmed by 4 bases and 4 bases, with 7 bases remaining between them. The CDR3 DNA sequence: TGTGCCAGCAGCTCTTACTCCACCGGGGAGCTGTTTTTT. The encoded protein is CASSSYSTGELFF.

The CDR3 loop is CATKDRISGANVLTF. In nucleotides, the CDR3 is TGTGCCACCAAGGACAGGATCTCTGGGGCCAACGTCCTGACTTTC. The rearrangement joins TRBV15 to TRBJ2-6, with 7 bases matching TRBD1. Unmatched junction bases numbered 3, after V lost 7 bases and J lost 0 bases. CDR1 and CDR2 from the germline V gene are LNHNV and YYDKDF (reference sequence). CDR3 length equals 15 residues.

This clonotype was observed a single time. This sequence joins TRBV14 and TRBJ2-7, with 12 bases lining up with TRBD2. V shed 1 base and J 3 bases; nucleotides not matched to a gene: 1. Germline V gene lookup returns CDR1 SGHDN and CDR2 FVKESK. The CDR3 spans 15 residues. The CDR3 loop is CASSQAGLAGYEQYF. Here the CDR3 DNA reads TGTGCCAGCAGCCAAGCGGGACTAGCGGGCTACGAGCAGTACTTC.

The genes are TRBV5-1 and TRBJ2-4; 7 bases align to TRBD1. The CDR3 has 14 amino acids. Germline loops: CDR1 SGHRS, CDR2 YFSETQ. V shed 7 bases, J shed 0 bases, and the junction held 4 bases outside the gene matches. The CDR3 here is CASRDSLAKNIQYF. In nucleotides, the CDR3 is TGCGCCAGCCGGGACAGCCTAGCCAAAAACATTCAGTACTTC.

This clonotype came up a few times. A junction boundary mismatches the germline segment, possibly from a read error. V usage is TRBV7-9 and J usage is TRBJ2-1, with 7 bases lining up with TRBD1. This CDR3 has 16 residues. Germline CDR1 is SEHNR and CDR2 is FQNEAQ (reference sequence). The CDR3 loop is CASSDYPGQSFNEQFF. The CDR3 bases are TGTGCCAGCAGCGATTACCCGGGACAGTCCTTCAATGAGCAGTTCTTC.

The chain uses TRBV12-3 or TRBV12-4 and TRBJ1-2; D ambiguous. This CDR3 region has 13 residues. Trimming cost V 4 bases and J 2 bases, with 8 bases left between them. CDR3 in DNA: TGTGCCAGCAGTTCTGGAGTAAACTATGGCTACACCTTC. This sequence encodes CASSSGVNYGYTF.

This clonotype came up a few times. The chain uses TRBV25-1 and TRBJ1-4, with TRBD1 identical over 7 bases. The CDR3 is 16 amino acids. Trimming took 0 bases from V and 4 from J; bases not matched to a gene: 5. Germline CDR1 MGHDK, CDR2 SYGVNS. The CDR3 DNA follows: TGTGCCAGCAGTGAATACCAGGGGGGGATTAATGAAAAACTGTTTTTT. This sequence encodes CASSEYQGGINEKLFF.

This sequence joins TRBV27 and TRBJ2-3; D may be TRBD2 (5 bases). CDR1 MNHEY and CDR2 SMNVEV come from the germline V gene (reference sequence). The CDR3 runs to 13 residues. Trimming shortened V by 6 bases and J by 0 bases, and 7 bases separated the two germline ends. The CDR3 DNA reads as TGTGCCAGCAGGACTACTAGCACAGATACGCAGTATTTT. Its protein product is CASRTTSTDTQYF.

This clonotype was observed a few times. This chain joins TRBV7-9 and TRBJ2-2; D ambiguous. The CDR3 has 13 amino acids. CDR1 and CDR2 (germline): SEHNR, FQNEAQ (reference sequence). Trimming stripped 8 bases from V and 6 bases from J, with 13 bases between. The DNA of the CDR3 is TGTGCCAGCGGTAACCTGGGTTCCGGGGAGCTGTTTTTT. Its protein is CASGNLGSGELFF.